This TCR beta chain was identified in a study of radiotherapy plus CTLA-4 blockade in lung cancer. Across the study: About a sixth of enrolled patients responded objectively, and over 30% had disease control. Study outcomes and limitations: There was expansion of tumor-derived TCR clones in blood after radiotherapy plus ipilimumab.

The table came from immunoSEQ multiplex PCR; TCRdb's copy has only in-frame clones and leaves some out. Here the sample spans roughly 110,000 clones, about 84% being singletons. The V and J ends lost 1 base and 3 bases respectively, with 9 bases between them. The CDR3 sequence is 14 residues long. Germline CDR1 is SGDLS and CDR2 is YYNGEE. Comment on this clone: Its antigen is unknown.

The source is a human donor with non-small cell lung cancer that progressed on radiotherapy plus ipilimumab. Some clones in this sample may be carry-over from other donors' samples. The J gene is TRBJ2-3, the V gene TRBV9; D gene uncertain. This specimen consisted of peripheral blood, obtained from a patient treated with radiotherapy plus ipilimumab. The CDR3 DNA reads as TGTGCCAGCAGCGTAAGTGGGAATACAGATACGCAGTATTTT. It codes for CASSVSGNTDTQYF.